Sequencing of this T cell receptor (beta chain) was carried out in a study of STAT3 mutations in large granular lymphocyte leukemia. Whole-study findings and limits: Every T-cell large granular lymphocyte leukemia patient had at least one immunodominant TCR beta clonotype. In about 30% of the 18 patients, new TCR clonotypes emerged after therapy. Differing intervals and regimens complicate linking therapy response to clone burden.

With respect to this clone: The antigen is undetermined.

Between the trimmed V and J ends, which lost 2 bases and 4 bases, there was a span of 16 bases. The germline V gene has CDR1 SGHRS and CDR2 YFSETQ. This CDR3 region has 16 residues. The assay was immunoSEQ multiplex PCR, and TCRdb's table has in-frame clones only and misses some. The data show around 10,000 clones, 85% to 90% seen once. The rearrangement uses TRBV5-1 and TRBJ2-1; D is perhaps TRBD2 (6 bases). The sample comprised peripheral blood mononuclear cells. The TCR sequence derives from a man between 60 and 75 years old with T-cell large granular lymphocyte leukemia. Some clones in this sample may be carry-over from other donors' samples. The CDR3, as DNA: TGCGCCAGCAGCTTCACGGTCGAGCGGGTATACAATGAGCAGTTCTTC. Translated: CASSFTVERVYNEQFF.